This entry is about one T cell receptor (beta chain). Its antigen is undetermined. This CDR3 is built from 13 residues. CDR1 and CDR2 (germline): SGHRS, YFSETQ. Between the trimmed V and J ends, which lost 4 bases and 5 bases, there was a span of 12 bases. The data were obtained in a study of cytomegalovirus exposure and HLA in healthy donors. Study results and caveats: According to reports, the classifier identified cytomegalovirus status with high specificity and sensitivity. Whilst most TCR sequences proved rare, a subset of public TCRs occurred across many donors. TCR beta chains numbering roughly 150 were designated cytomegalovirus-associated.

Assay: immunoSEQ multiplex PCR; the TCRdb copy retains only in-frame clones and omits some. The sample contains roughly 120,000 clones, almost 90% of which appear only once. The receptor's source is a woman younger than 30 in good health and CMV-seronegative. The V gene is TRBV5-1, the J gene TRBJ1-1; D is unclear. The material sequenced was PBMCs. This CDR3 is CASSNSGSTEAFF. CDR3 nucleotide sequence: TGCGCCAGCAGCAACTCGGGAAGTACTGAAGCTTTCTTT.